Only a few counts were recorded for the clone carrying this TCR beta chain. The record originates from a study of neurological immune-mediated disorders. Germline V gene sequence: CDR1 KGHSH, CDR2 LQKENI. The CDR3 is made up of 18 amino acids. The trim removed 3 bases at V and 3 bases at J, leaving 13 bases unmatched. 5'RACE employing 10-nucleotide random UMIs yielded the cDNA. TCRdb re-derived calls from the 5' RACE reads in MiXCR, one entry per CDR3 protein. Among about 50,000 distinct CDR3 sequences listed, under 2% were seen once. 2 million PBMCs stored at -80 C were the source of the unsorted libraries.

The receptor's source is a woman aged 40 to 50 with multiple sclerosis. V usage is TRBV18 and J usage is TRBJ2-1; 8 positions match TRBD2. Sequencing was done on a sample of PBMCs. CDR3 in DNA: TGTGCCAGCTCACCCCCTTTTTTGGTTAGCGGGGACTACAATGAGCAGTTCTTC. As protein: CASSPPFLVSGDYNEQFF.